Listed below are T cell receptor beta chains from one sample, sequenced in a study of blood T cells in healthy people across ages. TCRdb recomputed calls from the 5' RACE reads with MiXCR, one row per CDR3 protein. The sample gives approximately 810,000 distinct CDR3 sequences, about 28% of which show up once; 17% is in the top ten. Sample: blood. The receptors come from a woman of 80 years or more in good health. The CDR3 runs from the conserved cysteine through the conserved F or W. A D gene is named only where the DNA matches it firmly. The size field is filled for only some rows; it gives once, few, many or a size class.

d_gene: -; abundance: many; j_gene: TRBJ2-5; v_gene: TRBV6-1; CDR3aa: CASSEWFRETQYF; CDR3nt: TGTGCCAGCAGTGAATGGTTTCGTGAGACCCAGTACTTC
d_gene: -; abundance: many; j_gene: TRBJ2-6; v_gene: TRBV7-9; CDR3aa: CASSLIQGRANVLTF; CDR3nt: TGTGCCAGCAGCTTAATACAGGGAAGGGCCAACGTCCTGACTTTC
d_gene: TRBD2; abundance: -; j_gene: TRBJ2-1; v_gene: TRBV24-1; CDR3aa: CATSDFRGAGGNEQFF; CDR3nt: TGTGCCACCAGTGATTTTAGAGGGGCGGGGGGCAATGAGCAGTTCTTC
d_gene: TRBD1; abundance: -; j_gene: TRBJ1-4; v_gene: TRBV2; CDR3aa: CASSGTGGSCEKLFF; CDR3nt: TGTGCCAGCAGTGGAACAGGGGGCTCATGTGAAAAACTGTTTTTT
d_gene: TRBD1; abundance: many; j_gene: TRBJ2-7; v_gene: TRBV6-4; CDR3aa: CANTTHRGPYEQYF; CDR3nt: TGTGCCAATACGACCCACAGGGGACCCTACGAGCAGTACTTC
d_gene: -; abundance: -; j_gene: TRBJ1-6; v_gene: TRBV6-6; CDR3aa: CASREGASPLHF; CDR3nt: TGTGCCAGCAGAGAGGGCGCCTCACCCCTCCACTTT
d_gene: -; abundance: -; j_gene: TRBJ2-3; v_gene: TRBV9; CDR3aa: CAGSVVLGGTDTQYF; CDR3nt: TGTGCCGGCAGCGTAGTTTTAGGAGGGACAGATACGCAGTATTTT
d_gene: TRBD2; abundance: -; j_gene: TRBJ2-1; v_gene: TRBV6-1; CDR3aa: CASSEAPSSGNWWQFF; CDR3nt: TGTGCCAGCAGTGAAGCCCCGTCTAGCGGGAACTGGTGGCAGTTCTTC
d_gene: TRBD1; abundance: -; j_gene: TRBJ1-6; v_gene: TRBV11-3; CDR3aa: CASSPRTGAETYNSPLHF; CDR3nt: TGTGCCAGCAGCCCAAGGACAGGAGCCGAGACCTATAATTCACCCCTCCACTTT
d_gene: -; abundance: many; j_gene: TRBJ1-2; v_gene: TRBV12-3/TRBV12-4; CDR3aa: CASSFVGQGNRYTF; CDR3nt: TGTGCCAGCAGTTTTGTGGGCCAGGGGAATCGCTACACCTTC
d_gene: TRBD1; abundance: -; j_gene: TRBJ1-6; v_gene: TRBV25-1; CDR3aa: CASSHGGLTGVRSPLHF; CDR3nt: TGTGCCAGCAGCCACGGGGGTCTGACAGGGGTTCGTTCACCCCTCCACTTT
d_gene: -; abundance: few; j_gene: TRBJ1-5; v_gene: TRBV20-1; CDR3aa: CSASRGRDNNQPQHF; CDR3nt: TGCAGTGCTAGTAGGGGCAGGGATAACAATCAGCCCCAGCATTTT
d_gene: -; abundance: many; j_gene: TRBJ2-3; v_gene: TRBV7-2; CDR3aa: CASSLASGPKKDTQYF; CDR3nt: TGTGCCAGCAGCTTAGCATCCGGGCCTAAGAAAGATACGCAGTATTTT
d_gene: -; abundance: -; j_gene: TRBJ2-3; v_gene: TRBV6-1; CDR3aa: CASSSLGGTDTQYF; CDR3nt: TGTGCCAGCAGCTCCTTAGGGGGCACAGATACGCAGTATTTT
d_gene: TRBD1; abundance: many; j_gene: TRBJ1-4; v_gene: TRBV7-2; CDR3aa: CASSSQQGANEKLFF; CDR3nt: TGTGCCAGCAGCAGTCAGCAGGGGGCAAATGAAAAACTGTTTTTT
d_gene: -; abundance: many; j_gene: TRBJ2-1; v_gene: TRBV6-2/TRBV6-3; CDR3aa: CASSLPPPTPYNEQFF; CDR3nt: TGTGCCAGCAGTCTCCCCCCACCGACCCCCTACAATGAGCAGTTCTTC
d_gene: -; abundance: -; j_gene: TRBJ1-4; v_gene: TRBV5-1; CDR3aa: CASSLLSPKVNEKLFF; CDR3nt: TGCGCCAGCAGCTTGCTAAGCCCTAAGGTTAATGAAAAACTGTTTTTT
d_gene: TRBD2; abundance: many; j_gene: TRBJ2-3; v_gene: TRBV9; CDR3aa: CASSVAAGAGTDTQYF; CDR3nt: TGTGCCAGCAGCGTCGCAGCGGGGGCAGGAACAGATACGCAGTATTTT
d_gene: TRBD2; abundance: few; j_gene: TRBJ2-7; v_gene: TRBV3-1; CDR3aa: CASSQDNGGAYEQYF; CDR3nt: TGTGCCAGCAGCCAAGATAACGGGGGGGCCTACGAGCAGTACTTC
d_gene: -; abundance: -; j_gene: TRBJ2-3; v_gene: TRBV19; CDR3aa: CASSIIRGAVQDTQYF; CDR3nt: TGTGCCAGTAGTATAATTAGGGGGGCGGTTCAAGATACGCAGTATTTT
d_gene: -; abundance: few; j_gene: TRBJ2-7; v_gene: TRBV7-2; CDR3aa: CASSLSGGYNEQYF; CDR3nt: TGTGCCAGCAGCTTATCCGGGGGTTACAATGAGCAGTACTTC
d_gene: -; abundance: -; j_gene: TRBJ2-1; v_gene: TRBV5-6; CDR3aa: CASSSEGVTGLGYNEQFF; CDR3nt: TGTGCCAGCAGCTCCGAGGGGGTTACCGGGTTGGGCTACAATGAGCAGTTCTTC
d_gene: TRBD1; abundance: -; j_gene: TRBJ1-1; v_gene: TRBV6-1; CDR3aa: CASSTTGPNTEAFF; CDR3nt: TGTGCCAGCAGTACGACAGGGCCGAACACTGAAGCTTTCTTT
d_gene: TRBD2; abundance: many; j_gene: TRBJ2-1; v_gene: TRBV2; CDR3aa: CASNSGVYNEQFF; CDR3nt: TGTGCCAGCAATAGCGGGGTCTACAATGAGCAGTTCTTC
d_gene: -; abundance: many; j_gene: TRBJ2-5; v_gene: TRBV12-3/TRBV12-4; CDR3aa: CATSAGSVETQYF; CDR3nt: TGTGCCACTTCGGCAGGGTCGGTGGAGACCCAGTACTTC
d_gene: TRBD2; abundance: -; j_gene: TRBJ2-1; v_gene: TRBV7-2; CDR3aa: CASRRTSGSVNEQFF; CDR3nt: TGTGCCAGCAGGAGGACTAGCGGGAGTGTTAATGAGCAGTTCTTC
d_gene: TRBD1; abundance: -; j_gene: TRBJ2-4; v_gene: TRBV7-8; CDR3aa: CASSLAPGGFYNEQYF; CDR3nt: TGTGCCAGCAGCTTAGCCCCAGGGGGATTTTACAATGAGCAGTACTTC
d_gene: TRBD1; abundance: -; j_gene: TRBJ2-7; v_gene: TRBV19; CDR3aa: CASAPNLDRGRGYEQYF; CDR3nt: TGTGCCAGCGCTCCAAATCTTGACAGGGGGCGTGGATACGAGCAGTACTTC
d_gene: -; abundance: many; j_gene: TRBJ1-2; v_gene: TRBV5-1; CDR3aa: CASSLAAGANYGYTF; CDR3nt: TGCGCCAGCAGCTTGGCCGCAGGAGCTAACTATGGCTACACCTTC
d_gene: -; abundance: -; j_gene: TRBJ2-2; v_gene: TRBV20-1; CDR3aa: CSARDRAGGHGELFF; CDR3nt: TGCAGTGCTAGAGATCGGGCAGGAGGGCACGGGGAGCTGTTTTTT
d_gene: -; abundance: few; j_gene: TRBJ1-6; v_gene: TRBV27; CDR3aa: CASSPPGAPLHF; CDR3nt: TGTGCCAGCAGTCCGCCAGGGGCACCCCTCCACTTT
d_gene: TRBD2; abundance: -; j_gene: TRBJ2-7; v_gene: TRBV19; CDR3aa: CASSIGRAGPYNEQYF; CDR3nt: TGTGCCAGTAGTATCGGGAGGGCAGGGCCCTACAATGAGCAGTACTTC
d_gene: TRBD2; abundance: many; j_gene: TRBJ2-1; v_gene: TRBV5-1; CDR3aa: CASSLRTSGGWEQFF; CDR3nt: TGCGCCAGCAGCTTGCGGACTAGCGGGGGTTGGGAGCAGTTCTTC
d_gene: -; abundance: many; j_gene: TRBJ2-7; v_gene: TRBV6-2/TRBV6-3; CDR3aa: CASSSNRDYEQYF; CDR3nt: TGTGCCAGCAGTTCCAACCGGGACTACGAGCAGTACTTC
d_gene: TRBD2; abundance: many; j_gene: TRBJ2-3; v_gene: TRBV20-1; CDR3aa: CSAPGLAGGQKDTQYF; CDR3nt: TGCAGTGCTCCGGGACTAGCGGGGGGGCAGAAAGATACGCAGTATTTT
d_gene: -; abundance: many; j_gene: TRBJ2-5; v_gene: TRBV20-1; CDR3aa: CSARDLVGWKTQYF; CDR3nt: TGCAGTGCTAGAGATCTGGTGGGCTGGAAGACCCAGTACTTC
d_gene: -; abundance: -; j_gene: TRBJ1-5; v_gene: TRBV7-2; CDR3aa: CASSLGIYSNQPQHF; CDR3nt: TGTGCCAGCAGCCTAGGGATTTATAGCAATCAGCCCCAGCATTTT
d_gene: -; abundance: -; j_gene: TRBJ1-5; v_gene: TRBV12-3/TRBV12-4; CDR3aa: CTGSFGNQGPNQPQHF; CDR3nt: TGTACCGGCAGTTTTGGGAATCAGGGACCAAATCAGCCCCAGCATTTT
d_gene: TRBD1; abundance: -; j_gene: TRBJ1-6; v_gene: TRBV6-5; CDR3aa: CASSYTGAGGKNSPLHF; CDR3nt: TGTGCCAGCAGTTACACAGGTGCAGGGGGCAAAAATTCACCCCTCCACTTT
d_gene: TRBD1; abundance: many; j_gene: TRBJ2-5; v_gene: TRBV7-2; CDR3aa: CASSLVGTGGAGETQYF; CDR3nt: TGTGCCAGCAGCTTAGTGGGGACAGGGGGCGCGGGAGAGACCCAGTACTTC
d_gene: TRBD1; abundance: -; j_gene: TRBJ2-2; v_gene: TRBV2; CDR3aa: CASRDRANTGELFF; CDR3nt: TGTGCCAGCAGGGACAGGGCGAACACCGGGGAGCTGTTTTTT
d_gene: -; abundance: few; j_gene: TRBJ2-2; v_gene: TRBV20-1; CDR3aa: CSASGGLGTGELFF; CDR3nt: TGCAGTGCTAGCGGCGGGCTCGGCACCGGGGAGCTGTTTTTT
d_gene: -; abundance: -; j_gene: TRBJ1-2; v_gene: TRBV6-2/TRBV6-3; CDR3aa: CASSYPNSYGYTF; CDR3nt: TGTGCCAGCAGTTACCCGAATTCCTATGGCTACACCTTC
d_gene: TRBD2; abundance: few; j_gene: TRBJ2-7; v_gene: TRBV5-1; CDR3aa: CASSLASGGSPFYNEQYF; CDR3nt: TGCGCCAGCAGCTTGGCTAGCGGGGGGTCGCCTTTCTACAATGAGCAGTACTTC
d_gene: -; abundance: -; j_gene: TRBJ2-7; v_gene: TRBV7-7; CDR3aa: CASSLYPGSYNEQYF; CDR3nt: TGTGCCAGCAGCTTATATCCCGGCTCCTACAATGAGCAGTACTTC
d_gene: TRBD2; abundance: -; j_gene: TRBJ2-1; v_gene: TRBV4-3; CDR3aa: CASSPTSGGAGEAQFF; CDR3nt: TGCGCCAGCAGCCCGACTAGCGGGGGGGCCGGAGAGGCCCAGTTCTTC
d_gene: TRBD1; abundance: many; j_gene: TRBJ1-1; v_gene: TRBV11-2; CDR3aa: CASSSEGTGSEAFF; CDR3nt: TGTGCCAGCAGCTCGGAGGGGACAGGGTCTGAAGCTTTCTTT
d_gene: TRBD2; abundance: -; j_gene: TRBJ2-5; v_gene: TRBV20-1; CDR3aa: CSARDLVGRAGETQYF; CDR3nt: TGCAGTGCTAGAGATCTGGTCGGGAGGGCAGGAGAGACCCAGTACTTC
d_gene: TRBD2; abundance: many; j_gene: TRBJ2-1; v_gene: TRBV28; CDR3aa: CASTKLAGIYNEQFF; CDR3nt: TGTGCCAGCACAAAACTAGCGGGGATCTACAATGAGCAGTTCTTC
d_gene: -; abundance: -; j_gene: TRBJ1-1; v_gene: TRBV7-9; CDR3aa: CASSPIPGGASGGTEAFF; CDR3nt: TGTGCCAGCAGCCCTATTCCCGGTGGGGCGTCGGGGGGAACTGAAGCTTTCTTT
d_gene: TRBD2; abundance: -; j_gene: TRBJ2-1; v_gene: TRBV5-6; CDR3aa: CASSLQGLAGHVSYNEQFF; CDR3nt: TGTGCCAGCAGCTTACAGGGACTAGCGGGCCACGTCTCCTACAATGAGCAGTTCTTC
d_gene: -; abundance: -; j_gene: TRBJ1-5; v_gene: TRBV7-2; CDR3aa: CASSRLPSGRAEQPQHF; CDR3nt: TGTGCCAGCAGCCGACTACCCTCAGGCAGGGCTGAGCAGCCCCAGCATTTT
d_gene: TRBD2; abundance: few; j_gene: TRBJ2-3; v_gene: TRBV29-1; CDR3aa: CSHSSVAGGSGTQYF; CDR3nt: TGCAGCCACTCTAGTGTAGCGGGAGGGTCTGGTACGCAGTATTTT
d_gene: -; abundance: -; j_gene: TRBJ2-5; v_gene: TRBV7-9; CDR3aa: CASSSDGRETQYF; CDR3nt: TGTGCCAGCAGCTCCGACGGCCGAGAGACCCAGTACTTC
d_gene: TRBD2; abundance: few; j_gene: TRBJ2-7; v_gene: TRBV16; CDR3aa: CASSQSELAGEEYEQYF; CDR3nt: TGTGCCAGCAGCCAATCCGAACTAGCGGGAGAGGAGTACGAGCAGTACTTC
d_gene: -; abundance: -; j_gene: TRBJ1-4; v_gene: TRBV7-9; CDR3aa: CASSSLGLTEKLFF; CDR3nt: TGTGCCAGCAGCTCGTTAGGGTTAACTGAAAAACTGTTTTTT